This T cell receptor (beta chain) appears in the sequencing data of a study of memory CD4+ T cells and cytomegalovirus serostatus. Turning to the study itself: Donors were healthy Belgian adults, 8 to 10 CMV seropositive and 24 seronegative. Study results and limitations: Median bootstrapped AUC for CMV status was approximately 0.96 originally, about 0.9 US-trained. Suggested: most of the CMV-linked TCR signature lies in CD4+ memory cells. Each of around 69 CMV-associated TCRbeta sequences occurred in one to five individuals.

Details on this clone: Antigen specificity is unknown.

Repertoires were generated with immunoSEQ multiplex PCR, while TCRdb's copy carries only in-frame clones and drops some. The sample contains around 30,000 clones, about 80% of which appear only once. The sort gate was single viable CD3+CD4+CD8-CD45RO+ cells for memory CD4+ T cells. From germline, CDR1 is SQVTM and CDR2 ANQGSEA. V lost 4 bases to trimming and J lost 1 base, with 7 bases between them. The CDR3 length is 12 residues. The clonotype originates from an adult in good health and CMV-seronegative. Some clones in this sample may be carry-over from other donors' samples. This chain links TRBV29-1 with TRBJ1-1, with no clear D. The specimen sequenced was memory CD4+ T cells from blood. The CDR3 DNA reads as TGCAGCGTTGGAGTAGCGAACACTGAAGCTTTCTTT. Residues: CSVGVANTEAFF.